The present TCR beta chain was sequenced within a study of control samples from healthy donors and cancer patients. Trimming took 6 bases from V and 9 from J; bases not matched to a gene: 9. The CDR3 is 14 amino acids. Germline loops: CDR1 SGHTA, CDR2 FQGTGA. TCRdb's copy holds only in-frame clones and misses some; the assay was immunoSEQ multiplex PCR. The sample carries 40,000 to 45,000 clones, roughly three quarters recorded once. Sequences were obtained from formalin-fixed, paraffin-embedded tissue. The V call is TRBV7-3, the J call TRBJ2-1; 9 nucleotides line up with TRBD2. This sequence was found in a male donor with melanoma. The chain's CDR3 is CASRTGGRVGEQFF. CDR3 coding DNA: TGTGCCAGCAGGACCGGCGGGAGGGTCGGTGAGCAGTTCTTC.